The rows below give T cell receptor beta chains drawn from one sample of a study of blood T cell repertoires in COVID-19. The protocol was immunoSEQ multiplex PCR, while the TCRdb copy is restricted to in-frame clones and leaves out a portion. The sample includes some 200,000 clones, about 92% seen only once; the top ten take approximately 1.2%. Sample: peripheral blood. The receptors here all came from a man under 40 with acute or convalescent COVID-19. Both conserved end residues are part of each CDR3. The size field is filled for only some rows; it gives once, few, many or a size class.

clone_size v_call cdr3_aa
. TRBV9 CASSPQFPDTQYF
. TRBV5-4 CASSPEASGFYEQYF
. TRBV2 CASSELGQESYPGANVLTF
once TRBV6-5 CASSYSRRADNSPLHF
. TRBV4-1 CASSQASGMSATDTQYF
. TRBV7-9 CASSLDRARQFF
. TRBV24-1 CATRGTQGAGELFF
. TRBV27 CASSFGGSASPLHF
. TRBV4-1 CASSHGQDNEQFF
. TRBV11-2 CASSSDRAEAFF